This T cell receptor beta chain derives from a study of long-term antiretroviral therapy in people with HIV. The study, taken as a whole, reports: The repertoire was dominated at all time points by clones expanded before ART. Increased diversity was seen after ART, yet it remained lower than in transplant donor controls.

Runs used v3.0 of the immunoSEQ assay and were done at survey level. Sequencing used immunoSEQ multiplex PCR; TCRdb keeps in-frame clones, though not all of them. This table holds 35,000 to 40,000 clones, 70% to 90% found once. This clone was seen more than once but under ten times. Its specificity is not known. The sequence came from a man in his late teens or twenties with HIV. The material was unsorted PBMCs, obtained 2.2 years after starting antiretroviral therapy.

CDR3 amino acids: CAWRRTGLVNYGYTF. CDR3 coding DNA: TGTGCCTGGAGGAGAACAGGGTTGGTGAACTATGGCTACACCTTC. V is TRBV30 and J is TRBJ1-2; weak D call: TRBD1 (6 bases). Germline CDR1 GTSNPN, CDR2 SVGIG (reference sequence). V lost 3 bases to trimming and J lost 2 bases, with 16 bases between them. The CDR3 has 15 amino acids.